One and the same sample provided the 29 T cell receptor beta chains below, sequenced in a study of blood T cell repertoires in COVID-19. Profiled with immunoSEQ multiplex PCR; TCRdb holds only in-frame clones, not every one. The sample yields some 140,000 clones, roughly 80% seen once. The sequencing sample was made of peripheral blood. All receptors come from a woman in her fifties or sixties with acute or convalescent COVID-19.

The J gene is TRBJ1-2, the V gene TRBV2; 8 bases are shared with TRBD1. After removal of 10 bases from V and 5 bases from J, the junction contained 6 bases not matched to a gene. The CDR3 has 12 amino acids. The germline gives CDR1 SNHLY, CDR2 FYNNEI. CDR3 DNA sequence: TGTGCCACTGGACAGGGACGGTATGGCTACACCTTC. Its protein product is CATGQGRYGYTF.

V usage is TRBV30 and J usage is TRBJ2-1; TRBD2 aligns across 7 bases. This CDR3 has 13 residues. Germline-derived CDR1 and CDR2 are GTSNPN and SVGIG (reference sequence). V was pared by 3 bases and J by 4 bases, with 3 bases of the junction left unmatched. The CDR3 reads CAWSSGVYNEQFF. The CDR3 DNA sequence: TGTGCCTGGAGCAGCGGGGTATACAATGAGCAGTTCTTC.

Only a few counts were recorded for this clone. The chain joins TRBV2 to TRBJ2-5; 7 bases match TRBD1. J lost 1 base, V lost 5 bases, and 4 bases had no gene match. In germline, CDR1 is SNHLY, CDR2 FYNNEI. The CDR3 has 14 residues. CDR3 protein: CASSLRQGQETQYF. The CDR3 bases are TGTGCCAGCAGTTTGCGACAGGGCCAAGAGACCCAGTACTTC.

The V and J genes are TRBV19 and TRBJ2-1; 13 bases map to TRBD2. CDR3 length equals 17 residues. Per the germline V gene, CDR1 is LNHDA and CDR2 is SQIVND (reference sequence). Losses at the gene ends were 6 bases for V and 5 bases for J; bases not matched to a gene: 10. This CDR3 reads CASRGTSGILANNEQFF. The CDR3 coding sequence is TGTGCCAGTAGGGGGACTAGCGGGATATTGGCCAACAATGAGCAGTTCTTC.

This chain uses TRBV12-3 or TRBV12-4 with TRBJ1-1, with D possibly matching TRBD1 (6 bases). The CDR3 totals 12 residues. V was clipped by 4 bases and J by 6 bases, with 9 bases between them. The CDR3 DNA reads TGTGCCAGCAGTTGGGGGGGCGCTGAAGCTTTCTTT. Translation gives CASSWGGAEAFF.

V and J are TRBV10-3 and TRBJ2-3; 7 bases fit TRBD1. Germline-derived CDR1 and CDR2 are ENHRY and SYGVKD. Trimming took 2 bases from V and 5 from J; bases not matched to a gene: 10. This CDR3 is 16 amino acids long. As DNA, the CDR3 is TGTGCCATCAGTGAGCCTACAGGGGCCCAGGAAGATACGCAGTATTTT. Translation: CAISEPTGAQEDTQYF.

The chain carries TRBV6-2 or TRBV6-3 and TRBJ1-3; no clear D. V lost 0 bases and J lost 2, with 11 bases in between. There are 16 residues in the CDR3. Germline lookup yields CDR1 MNHEY and CDR2 SVGEGT. Here the CDR3 DNA reads TGTGCCAGCAGTTACTCTGGGAGAGGCGCTGGAAACACCATATATTTT. This translates into CASSYSGRGAGNTIYF.

This chain links TRBV6-5 with TRBJ1-2, with TRBD1 as a possible D gene (6 bases). Germline-derived CDR1 and CDR2 are MNHEY and SVGAGI. V was pared by 6 bases and J by 1 base, with 15 bases between. The CDR3 has 15 residues. The CDR3 reads CASRIGTLRNYGYTF. The CDR3 nucleotides are TGTGCCAGCAGAATCGGGACACTCCGTAACTATGGCTACACCTTC.

CDR3 DNA sequence: TGTGCCAGCTCACCTCTGACCGGACTAGCAGGGGAGACCCAGTACTTC. Its translation is CASSPLTGLAGETQYF. This rearrangement joins TRBV18 to TRBJ2-5; TRBD2 matches at 8 bases. Germline lookup yields CDR1 KGHSH and CDR2 LQKENI. Trimming took 3 bases from V and 5 from J; bases not matched to a gene: 11. The CDR3 totals 16 residues.

This clone was recorded a few times. This sequence joins TRBV9 and TRBJ1-1; D not certain. V gave up 2 bases and J gave up 0 bases, with 11 bases separating them. This CDR3 is built from 15 residues. Germline V CDR1 and CDR2: SGDLS, YYNGEE. The CDR3, as DNA: TGTGCCAGCAGCGTGGAGGGAACCCTGAACACTGAAGCTTTCTTT. Translated: CASSVEGTLNTEAFF.

This clone was recorded once. This rearrangement joins TRBV14 to TRBJ1-4; D is ambiguous. The CDR3 is 15 amino acids. V lost 1 base to trimming and J lost 6 bases, with 12 bases between them. The germline CDR1 and CDR2 sequences are SGHDN and FVKESK. CDR3 region: CASSQGGGGYEKLFF. The CDR3 DNA sequence: TGTGCCAGCAGCCAAGGAGGCGGTGGTTATGAAAAACTGTTTTTT.

This chain connects TRBV18 to TRBJ1-3; 9 nucleotides agree with TRBD1. The CDR3 contains 16 residues. Trimming took 2 bases from V and 2 from J; bases not matched to a gene: 4. The V gene's germline CDR1 is KGHSH and CDR2 LQKENI. The DNA for the CDR3 is TGTGCCAGCTCACCAAGGACAGGGGAAACTGGAAACACCATATATTTT. Residues: CASSPRTGETGNTIYF.

The rearrangement links TRBV6-1 to TRBJ2-3; 8 bases match TRBD2. The V segment lost 3 bases and the J segment 11 bases; nucleotides outside the gene matches: 7. Germline V gene data show CDR1 as MNHNS and CDR2 as SASEGT. This CDR3 contains 13 residues. CDR3 bases: TGTGCCAGCAGTGATATTAGCGGGGTGGGGCAGTATTTT. This translates into CASSDISGVGQYF.

This clone appeared a single time. This chain's CDR3 is CASSFSLGNTIYF. As DNA, the CDR3 is TGTGCCAGCAGCTTTTCCCTCGGAAACACCATATATTTT. The rearrangement uses TRBV11-2 and TRBJ1-3; D unresolved. The CDR3 contains 13 residues. Trimming removed 3 bases at V and 4 bases at J, with 7 bases between. The V gene's germline CDR1 is SGHAT and CDR2 FQNNGV.

The gene calls are TRBV4-1 and TRBJ1-1, with TRBD1 identical over 7 bases. There are 18 residues in the CDR3. CDR1 is MGHRA and CDR2 is YSYEKL in the germline V gene. V gave up 5 bases and J gave up 4 bases; unmatched junction bases: 19. The DNA of the CDR3 is TGCGCCAGCAGCTATCTAAGACAGGGACGGGACGGGGCCACTGAAGCTTTCTTT. Its translation is CASSYLRQGRDGATEAFF.

The chain joins TRBV11-2 to TRBJ2-3, with D possibly being TRBD1 (6 bases). CDR3 length: 15 residues. The V gene lost 4 bases and the J gene lost 3 bases, with 14 bases spanning the gap. Per the germline V gene, CDR1 is SGHAT and CDR2 is FQNNGV. Written as DNA, the CDR3 is TGTGCCAGCAGCTCGGCAGGGGTGGGGACAGATACGCAGTATTTT. It is translated as CASSSAGVGTDTQYF.

The chain recombines TRBV5-6 with TRBJ2-5, with TRBD1 as a possible D gene (5 bases). The V and J ends lost 0 bases and 1 base respectively, with 7 bases between them. Germline V lookup: CDR1 SGHDT, CDR2 YYEEEE. The CDR3 sequence is 14 residues long. CDR3 sequence: CASSLGQSQETQYF. The CDR3 coding sequence is TGTGCCAGCAGCTTGGGACAGTCCCAAGAGACCCAGTACTTC.

This chain links TRBV7-2 with TRBJ2-1; maybe TRBD2 (6 bases). Germline V CDR1 and CDR2: SGHTA, FQGNSA. The CDR3 has 18 amino acids. V shed 7 bases and J shed 4 bases, with 26 bases lying between them. The DNA for the CDR3 is TGTGCCAGCAACGGTTTTCGGGGGACGAACCCCCTTTACAATGAGCAGTTCTTC. As protein: CASNGFRGTNPLYNEQFF. Together with reference TRBV7-2 and TRBJ2-1, the CDR3 gives the full variable domain: GAGVSQSPSNKVTEKGKDVELRCDPISGHTALYWYRQSLGQGLEFLIYFQGNSAPDKSGLPSDRFSAERTGGSVSTLTIQRTQQEDSAVYLCASNGFRGTNPLYNEQFFGPGTRLTVL.

The chain joins TRBV2 to TRBJ1-1, with 9 bases lining up with TRBD1. The V gene end was trimmed by 6 bases and the J gene end by 2 bases; junction bases not matched to a gene: 13. Germline V gene sequence: CDR1 SNHLY, CDR2 FYNNEI. The CDR3 consists of 17 residues. CDR3 nucleotide sequence: TGTGCCAGCAGGAAACCCCGGGACAGGGTAACTAACACTGAAGCTTTCTTT. It is translated as CASRKPRDRVTNTEAFF.

This chain connects TRBV2 to TRBJ2-7, with 9 bases matching TRBD1. This CDR3 region has 19 residues. Germline assignment: CDR1 SNHLY and CDR2 FYNNEI. The trim removed 0 bases at V and 3 bases at J, leaving 15 bases unmatched. DNA of the CDR3: TGTGCCAGCAGTGAAGCGCTTCCGTTGGTCGGACAGGGGTTCTACGAGCAGTACTTC. This encodes CASSEALPLVGQGFYEQYF.

For the CDR3, the DNA is TGTGCCAGCAGCCTGATGACAGGGTTGAGTGGCTACACCTTC. This codes for CASSLMTGLSGYTF. The chain uses TRBV3-1 (or the pseudogene TRBV3-2) and TRBJ1-2, with 7 bases matching TRBD1. V was pared by 4 bases and J by 7 bases, with 9 bases of the junction left unmatched. The length of the CDR3 is 14 residues. Germline CDR1 and CDR2: LGHDT and YNNKEL (reference sequence).

In its sample, this clone was seen once. This rearrangement joins TRBV12-5 to TRBJ1-3; D may be TRBD1 (6 bases). V was shortened by 0 bases and J by 2 bases, with 14 bases between the two germline ends. The CDR3 contains 17 residues. Germline CDR1 reads LGHNT; CDR2 reads FRNRAP. In nucleotides, the CDR3 is TGTGCTAGTGGTTTGGTACTTGTGGGACACCCTGGAAACACCATATATTTT. Protein: CASGLVLVGHPGNTIYF.

The chain combines TRBV29-1 with TRBJ1-4; 11 bases map to TRBD1. Germline V gene sequence: CDR1 SQVTM, CDR2 ANQGSEA. This CDR3 is built from 12 residues. The CDR3 bases are TGCAGGTACCGGGACAGGGGGGAAAAACTGTTTTTT. This sequence encodes CRYRDRGEKLFF. Full variable domain (outside the CDR3, taken from reference TRBV29-1 and TRBJ1-4): SAVISQKPSRDICQRGTSLTIQCQVDSQVTMMFWYRQQPGQSLTLIATANQGSEATYESGFVIDKFPISRPNLTFSTLTVSNMSPEDSSIYLCRYRDRGEKLFFGSGTQLSVL.

This chain connects TRBV25-1 to TRBJ1-1; D gene uncertain. In germline, CDR1 is MGHDK, CDR2 SYGVNS. The CDR3 spans 14 residues. V shed 3 bases and J shed 1 base, with 9 bases lying between them. The CDR3 DNA follows: TGTGCCAGCAGTGAGGGCAGGCAGAACACTGAAGCTTTCTTT. Residues: CASSEGRQNTEAFF. Based on the CDR3 plus reference TRBV25-1 and TRBJ1-1, the full variable domain is EADIYQTPRYLVIGTGKKITLECSQTMGHDKMYWYQQDPGMELHLIHYSYGVNSTEKGDLSSESTVSRIRTEHFPLTLESARPSHTSQYLCASSEGRQNTEAFFGQGTRLTVV.

The V gene is TRBV5-1, the J gene TRBJ2-1; a weak D match, TRBD1 (6 bases). Trimming removed 4 bases from V and 10 bases from J, with 24 bases in between. Germline lookup yields CDR1 SGHRS and CDR2 YFSETQ. The CDR3 has 16 amino acids. The CDR3 sequence: CASSVGGQGVLGEQFF. The CDR3 DNA is TGCGCCAGCAGCGTTGGGGGCCAGGGAGTCTTGGGGGAGCAGTTCTTC.

The chain links TRBV6-1 to TRBJ1-1; D is uncertain. Germline V lookup: CDR1 MNHNS, CDR2 SASEGT. The CDR3 has 13 residues. With 3 bases removed from V and 4 bases from J, the gap between germline ends came to 9 bases. The CDR3 spells CASSEQVTTEAFF. The CDR3 nucleotides read TGTGCCAGCAGTGAGCAGGTGACCACTGAAGCTTTCTTT.

In its sample, this clone was seen a few times. The chain has TRBV19 and TRBJ1-1; D remains ambiguous. With 2 bases removed from V and 4 bases from J, the gap between germline ends came to 8 bases. This CDR3 has 13 residues. Germline CDR1 and CDR2: LNHDA and SQIVND (reference sequence). The chain's CDR3 is CASSISGFTEAFF. CDR3 nucleotides: TGTGCCAGTAGTATATCGGGGTTCACTGAAGCTTTCTTT.

The chain joins TRBV24-1 to TRBJ1-1; weak D call: TRBD1 (5 bases). CDR1 and CDR2 from the germline V gene are KGHDR and SFDVKD. The CDR3 totals 18 residues. Trimming pared 0 bases from V and 1 base from J, leaving 17 bases between. CDR3 region: CATSDLLWGGHWNTEAFF. The CDR3 bases are TGTGCCACCAGTGATTTGCTTTGGGGAGGACATTGGAACACTGAAGCTTTCTTT.

With regard to this clone: A read error may explain this, as a much larger clone is one base away. The sample contains more than one DNA sequence encoding this CDR3. The chain recombines TRBV28 with TRBJ1-4, with 8 bases fitting TRBD1. Looked up from germline, CDR1 is MDHEN and CDR2 is SYDVKM. V lost 6 bases and J lost 8; bases outside the gene matches: 8. CDR3 length: 14 residues. CDR3 sequence: CASSRGQGREKLFF. CDR3 coding DNA: TGTGCCAGCAGCCGTGGACAGGGAAGGGAAAAACTGTTTTTT. Full variable domain (rest looked up from reference TRBV28 and TRBJ1-4): DVKVTQSSRYLVKRTGEKVFLECVQDMDHENMFWYRQDPGLGLRLIYFSYDVKMKEKGDIPEGYSVSREKKERFSLILESASTNQTSMYLCASSRGQGREKLFFGSGTQLSVL.